The entry below gives a single T cell receptor (beta chain) sequence along with its context. Its antigen target is currently unknown. The input lacks base qualities; no much larger clone sits a single base away. Genomic DNA was extracted from sorted cells for sequencing of the TCRbeta CDR3 region. The immunoSEQ Assay was used to sequence the TCRbeta CDR3 regions. TCRdb's version of the immuneACCESS table is confined to in-frame rearrangements and falls short of the full clone set. An unresolved V gene accounts for under half of the shortfall where checked; the remainder is of unknown origin. This sample lists some 37,000 clones; approximately 79% were detected once. The ten largest make up roughly 10% of the sample. This specimen belongs to a study of OX40 agonist ivuxolimab in advanced cancers. For context, the study as a whole: The costimulatory receptor OX40 (CD134) was targeted by ivuxolimab, a fully human IgG2 agonistic monoclonal antibody. Intravenous ivuxolimab was administered to patients every 2 weeks at six dose levels: 0.01, 0.1, 0.3, 1.5, 3 and 10 mg/kg. Of the approximately 50 dose-escalation patients, hepatocellular carcinoma was present in about 20, melanoma in roughly 15, renal cell carcinoma in 9 and head and neck cancer in 9. In the dose-escalation cohort, over 65% of patients were male, and the mean age was around 60 years, with a range of about 23 to 90. Patients were allowed to have had prior anti-PD-1, anti-PD-L1 or anti-CTLA-4 therapy, and 40% to 45% of the dose-escalation patients had been treated with checkpoint inhibitors. Partial responses occurred in three dose-escalation patients: two with cutaneous melanoma and one with hepatocellular carcinoma. The purpose of peripheral TCRbeta sequencing was to test whether ivuxolimab changed TCR sequence diversity and led to clonal T-cell expansion. The monotherapy dose-escalation portion (N ≈ 56 patients) of the phase I ivuxolimab trial is reported in the paper. Overall results and qualifications from the work: Partial responders in the 0.1-3.0 mg/kg groups had among the lowest normalized peripheral clonal expansion, especially among CD8+ T cells. Which antigens the clonally expanded peripheral T cells were specific for was not determined. Clonal expansion of both CD4+ and CD8+ blood T cells was observed from baseline to week 6 at doses 0.1 to 3.0 mg/kg. After ivuxolimab, expanded clones were on average more numerous among CD8+ T cells than among CD4+ T cells. Low levels of normalized T-cell clonal expansion were also seen in some patients who did not respond.

Reading the germline V gene gives CDR1 MGHRA and CDR2 YSYEKL. V gives up 4 bases and J gives up 6 bases, and the segment between their germline ends measures 16 bases. The CDR3 goes from the cysteine to the phenylalanine over 16 residues. Of all the DNA, just the CDR3 is kept, 48 bases in frame from base 1. The trial excluded patients who had a history of autoimmune disease or were on systemic immunosuppression. Peripheral blood for TCR sequencing was collected from all dose cohorts at baseline, on cycle 4 day 1, and on cycle 7 day 1. Samples were obtained from an open-label, multicenter, first-in-human phase I dose-escalation trial of ivuxolimab. Adults with locally advanced or metastatic melanoma, renal cell carcinoma, hepatocellular carcinoma or head and neck squamous cell carcinoma were enrolled in the trial. Before TCR sequencing, CD4+ T cells and CD8+ T cells from peripheral blood were sorted into separate populations.

The source of this sequence is an adult with an advanced solid tumor such as melanoma, head and neck, liver or kidney cancer. Source: CD4+ or CD8+ T cells sorted from blood, taken in a trial of the OX40 agonist ivuxolimab. The rearrangement joined TRBV4-1 to TRBJ1-6, with a weak D call of TRBD1 (6 bases match). The CDR3 region: CASSRLGAGLNSPLHF. In nucleotides, the sequence is TGCGCCAGCAGCCGCTTGGGGGCAGGACTTAATTCACCCCTCCACTTT.